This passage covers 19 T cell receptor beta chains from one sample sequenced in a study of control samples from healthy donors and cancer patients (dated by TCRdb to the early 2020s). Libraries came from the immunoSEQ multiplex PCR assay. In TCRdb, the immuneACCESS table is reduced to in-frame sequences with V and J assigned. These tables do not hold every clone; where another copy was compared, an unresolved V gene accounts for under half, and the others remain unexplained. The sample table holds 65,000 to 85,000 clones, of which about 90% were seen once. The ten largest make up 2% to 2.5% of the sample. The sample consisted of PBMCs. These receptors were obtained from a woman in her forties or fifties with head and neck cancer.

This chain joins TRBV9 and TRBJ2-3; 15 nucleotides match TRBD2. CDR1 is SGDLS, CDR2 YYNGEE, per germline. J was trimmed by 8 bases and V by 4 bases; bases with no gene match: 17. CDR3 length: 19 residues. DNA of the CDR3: TGTGCCAGCAGCCCGGAAGGGACTAGCGGGGGGCACGCGAAAGGTACGCAGTATTTT. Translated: CASSPEGTSGGHAKGTQYF.

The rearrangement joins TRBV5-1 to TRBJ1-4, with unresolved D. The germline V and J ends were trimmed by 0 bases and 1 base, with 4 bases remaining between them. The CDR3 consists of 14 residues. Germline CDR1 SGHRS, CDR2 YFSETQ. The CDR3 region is CASSLGGTNEKLFF. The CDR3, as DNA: TGCGCCAGCAGCTTGGGGGGAACTAATGAAAAACTGTTTTTT. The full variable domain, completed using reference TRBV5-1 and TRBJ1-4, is KAGVTQTPRYLIKTRGQQVTLSCSPISGHRSVSWYQQTPGQGLQFLFEYFSETQRNKGNFPGRFSGRQFSNSRSEMNVSTLELGDSALYLCASSLGGTNEKLFFGSGTQLSVL.

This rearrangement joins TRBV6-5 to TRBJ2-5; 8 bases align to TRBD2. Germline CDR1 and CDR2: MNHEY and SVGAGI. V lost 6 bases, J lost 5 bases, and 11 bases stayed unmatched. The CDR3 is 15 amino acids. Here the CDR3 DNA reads TGTGCCAGCAGCCAGAACGGGGGGGCAGGGGAGACCCAGTACTTC. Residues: CASSQNGGAGETQYF.

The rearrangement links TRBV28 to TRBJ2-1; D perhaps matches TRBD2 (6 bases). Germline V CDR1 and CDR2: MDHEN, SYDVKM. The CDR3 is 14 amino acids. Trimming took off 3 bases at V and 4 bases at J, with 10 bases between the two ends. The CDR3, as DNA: TGTGCCAGCAGTTTGGAGGGCGAGTACAATGAGCAGTTCTTC. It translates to CASSLEGEYNEQFF.

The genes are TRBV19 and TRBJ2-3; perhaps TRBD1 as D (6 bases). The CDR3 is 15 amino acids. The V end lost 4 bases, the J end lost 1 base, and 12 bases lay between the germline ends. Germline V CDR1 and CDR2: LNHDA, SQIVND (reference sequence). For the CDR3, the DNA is TGTGCCAGTAGTAACCCTAGGACAGGCACAGATACGCAGTATTTT. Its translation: CASSNPRTGTDTQYF.

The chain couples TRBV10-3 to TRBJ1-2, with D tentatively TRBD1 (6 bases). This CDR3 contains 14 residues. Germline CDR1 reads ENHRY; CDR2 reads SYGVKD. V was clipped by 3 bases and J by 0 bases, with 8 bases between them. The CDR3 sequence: CAISDRTANYGYTF. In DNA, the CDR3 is TGTGCCATCAGTGACAGGACAGCTAACTATGGCTACACCTTC.

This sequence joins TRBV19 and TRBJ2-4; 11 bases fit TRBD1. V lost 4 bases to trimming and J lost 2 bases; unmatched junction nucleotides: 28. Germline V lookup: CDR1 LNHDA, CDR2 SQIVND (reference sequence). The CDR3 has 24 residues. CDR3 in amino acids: CASSRTGTGGQGGTVSATKNIQYF. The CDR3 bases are TGTGCCAGTAGTAGGACCGGGACAGGGGGACAGGGGGGCACGGTGTCGGCAACCAAAAACATTCAGTACTTC.

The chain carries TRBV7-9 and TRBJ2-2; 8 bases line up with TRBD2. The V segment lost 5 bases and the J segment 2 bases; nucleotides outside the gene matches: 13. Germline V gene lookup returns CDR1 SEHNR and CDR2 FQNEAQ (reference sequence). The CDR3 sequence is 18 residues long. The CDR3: CASSRYAGGPLNTGELFF. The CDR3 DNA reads TGTGCCAGCAGCCGGTATGCGGGAGGACCTCTAAACACCGGGGAGCTGTTTTTT.

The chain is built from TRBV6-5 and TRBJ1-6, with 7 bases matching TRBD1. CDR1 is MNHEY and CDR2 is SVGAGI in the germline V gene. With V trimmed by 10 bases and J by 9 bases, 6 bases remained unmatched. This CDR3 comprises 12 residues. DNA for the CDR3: TGTGCCACGCGACAGGGAAGTTCACCCCTCCACTTT. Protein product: CATRQGSSPLHF.

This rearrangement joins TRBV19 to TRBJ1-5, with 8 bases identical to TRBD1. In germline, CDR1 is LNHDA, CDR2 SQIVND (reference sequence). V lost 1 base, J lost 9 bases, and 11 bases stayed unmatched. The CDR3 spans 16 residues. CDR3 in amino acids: CASSIGQGSLAGPQHF. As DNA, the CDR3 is TGTGCCAGTAGTATAGGACAGGGGAGCCTCGCAGGGCCCCAGCATTTT.

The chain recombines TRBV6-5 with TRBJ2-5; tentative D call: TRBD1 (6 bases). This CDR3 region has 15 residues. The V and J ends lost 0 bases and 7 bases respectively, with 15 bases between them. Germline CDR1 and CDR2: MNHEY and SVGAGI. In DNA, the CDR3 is TGTGCCAGCAGTTACTCAGGACAGTCTTTGGGGACCCAGTACTTC. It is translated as CASSYSGQSLGTQYF.

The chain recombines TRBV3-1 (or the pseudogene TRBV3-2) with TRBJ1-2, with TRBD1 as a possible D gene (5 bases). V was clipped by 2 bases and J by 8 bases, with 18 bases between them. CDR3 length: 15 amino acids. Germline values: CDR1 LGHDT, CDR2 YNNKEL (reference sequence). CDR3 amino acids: CASSQRDVGGRGYTF. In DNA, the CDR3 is TGTGCCAGCAGCCAAAGGGACGTCGGGGGGAGAGGCTACACCTTC.

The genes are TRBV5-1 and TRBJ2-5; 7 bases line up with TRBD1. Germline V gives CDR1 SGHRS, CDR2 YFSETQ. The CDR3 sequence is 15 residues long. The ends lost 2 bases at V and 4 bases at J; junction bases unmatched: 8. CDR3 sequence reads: CASSFPGGIIETQYF. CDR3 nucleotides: TGCGCCAGCAGCTTCCCAGGGGGTATTATAGAGACCCAGTACTTC.

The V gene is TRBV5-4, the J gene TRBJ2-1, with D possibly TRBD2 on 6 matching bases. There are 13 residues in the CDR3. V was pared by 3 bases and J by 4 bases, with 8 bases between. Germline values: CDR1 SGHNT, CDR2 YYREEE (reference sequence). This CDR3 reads CASSSGTYNEQFF. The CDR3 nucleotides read TGTGCCAGCAGCTCTGGGACTTACAATGAGCAGTTCTTC.

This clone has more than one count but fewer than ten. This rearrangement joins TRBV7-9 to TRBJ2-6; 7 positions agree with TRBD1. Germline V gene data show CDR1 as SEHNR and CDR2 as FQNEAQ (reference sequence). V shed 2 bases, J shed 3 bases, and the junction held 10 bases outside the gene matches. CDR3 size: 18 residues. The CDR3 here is CASSLTDTGVDGANVLTF. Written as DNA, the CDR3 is TGTGCCAGCAGCTTAACCGACACAGGGGTTGATGGGGCCAACGTCCTGACTTTC.

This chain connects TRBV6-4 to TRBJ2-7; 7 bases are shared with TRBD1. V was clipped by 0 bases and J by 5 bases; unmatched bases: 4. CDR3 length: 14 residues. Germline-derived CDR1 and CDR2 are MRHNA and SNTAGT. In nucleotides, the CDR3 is TGTGCCAGCAGTGACTCGACAGGGTCGGACGAGCAGTACTTC. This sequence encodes CASSDSTGSDEQYF.

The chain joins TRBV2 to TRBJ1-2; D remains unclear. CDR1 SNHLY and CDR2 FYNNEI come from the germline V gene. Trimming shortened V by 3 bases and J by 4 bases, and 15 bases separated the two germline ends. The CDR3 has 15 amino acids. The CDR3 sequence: CASSEADARVYGYTF. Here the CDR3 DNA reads TGTGCCAGCAGTGAGGCGGACGCCCGAGTCTATGGCTACACCTTC.

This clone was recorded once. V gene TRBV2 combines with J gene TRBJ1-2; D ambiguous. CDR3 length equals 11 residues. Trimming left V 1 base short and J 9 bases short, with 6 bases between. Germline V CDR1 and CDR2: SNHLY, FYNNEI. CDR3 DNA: TGTGCCAGCAGTGAAGGCCGGAGCTACACCTTC. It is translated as CASSEGRSYTF. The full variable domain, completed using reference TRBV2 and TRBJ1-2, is EPEVTQTPSHQVTQMGQEVILRCVPISNHLYFYWYRQILGQKVEFLVSFYNNEISEKSEIFDDQFSVERPDGSNFTLKIRSTKLEDSAMYFCASSEGRSYTFGSGTRLTVV.

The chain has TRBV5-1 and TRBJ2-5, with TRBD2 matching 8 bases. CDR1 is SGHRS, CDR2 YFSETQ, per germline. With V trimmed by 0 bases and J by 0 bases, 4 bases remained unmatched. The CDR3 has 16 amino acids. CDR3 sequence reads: CASSLEGGGNQETQYF. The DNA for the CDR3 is TGCGCCAGCAGCTTGGAGGGCGGGGGGAACCAAGAGACCCAGTACTTC.